Shown below are 14 T cell receptor beta chains from a single sample sequenced in a study of blood T cells in healthy people across ages. Primers used in a second PCR of roughly 6 to 11 cycles were a sample-barcoded 5' primer and a J-beta primer mix. TCRdb re-called the 5' RACE reads through MiXCR, storing one row per CDR3 protein. The table lists approximately 780,000 distinct CDR3 sequences, approximately 24% of them singletons. A further study also used this sample, focusing on T cells of mothers and their children.

Sequencing was carried out using blood. These receptor sequences come from a boy aged 5 to 17 in good health.

The chain is built from TRBV7-9 and TRBJ2-5, with a tentative D call TRBD1 (5 bases). Germline values: CDR1 SEHNR, CDR2 FQNEAQ (reference sequence). This CDR3 has 16 residues. V gave up 4 bases and J gave up 3 bases, with 18 bases separating them. The CDR3 region is CASSSLRTLDKETQYF. CDR3 nucleotides: TGTGCCAGCAGCTCTCTTCGGACCCTGGACAAAGAGACCCAGTACTTC. The whole variable domain, filled in from reference TRBV7-9 and TRBJ2-5, reads DTGVSQNPRHKITKRGQNVTFRCDPISEHNRLYWYRQTLGQGPEFLTYFQNEAQLEKSRLLSDRFSAERPKGSFSTLEIQRTEQGDSAMYLCASSSLRTLDKETQYFGPGTRLLVL.

The J gene is TRBJ2-2, the V gene TRBV7-3; D may be TRBD1 or TRBD2 (7 bases each). The V gene's germline CDR1 is SGHTA and CDR2 FQGTGA. Trimming stripped 6 bases from V and 7 bases from J, with 21 bases between. The CDR3 contains 16 residues. The CDR3: CASSPTSQGGRGELFF. CDR3 nucleotides: TGTGCCAGCAGTCCCACGAGTCAGGGGGGGCGCGGGGAGCTGTTTTTT.

This clonotype appeared a few times. CDR3 nucleotides: TGCAGTGCTCTAAGGGGCAGCTTTAATGAAAAACTGTTTTTT. It specifies CSALRGSFNEKLFF. The V gene is TRBV20-1, the J gene TRBJ1-4; possible D gene TRBD1, 5 bases. Germline values: CDR1 DFQATT, CDR2 SNEGSKA (reference sequence). The CDR3 length is 14 residues. V was cut by 5 bases and J by 4 bases, with 14 bases left in between.

The chain links TRBV5-1 to TRBJ1-1, with TRBD1 matching 8 bases. Germline CDR1 reads SGHRS; CDR2 reads YFSETQ. This CDR3 is built from 18 residues. V lost 0 bases, J lost 1 base, and 11 bases stayed unmatched. The CDR3 bases are TGCGCCAGCAGCTTGGTCGGACAGGGACTTTCGCCGAACACTGAAGCTTTCTTT. It codes for CASSLVGQGLSPNTEAFF.

The chain links TRBV12-3 or TRBV12-4 to TRBJ2-5, with no clear D. V lost 5 bases to trimming and J lost 13 bases, with 14 bases between them. The CDR3 spans 11 residues. The CDR3: CASSPLMIPYF. The CDR3 DNA follows: TGTGCCAGCAGTCCCCTCATGATACCGTACTTC.

This clonotype was recorded a few times. The chain joins TRBV20-1 to TRBJ1-4; 9 positions agree with TRBD1. V gave up 0 bases and J gave up 0 bases; unmatched junction bases: 2. Germline CDR1 reads DFQATT; CDR2 reads SNEGSKA (reference sequence). This CDR3 has 16 residues. The DNA of the CDR3 is TGCAGTGCTAGAGACCGGACAGGGGCAACTAATGAAAAACTGTTTTTT. Its translation is CSARDRTGATNEKLFF.

This chain links TRBV7-2 with TRBJ2-1; 12 bases are shared with TRBD2. This CDR3 has 17 residues. After removal of 5 bases from V and 6 bases from J, the junction contained 11 bases not matched to a gene. CDR1 is SGHTA and CDR2 is FQGNSA in the germline V gene. CDR3 protein: CASSTVPLAGGTNEQFF. CDR3 bases: TGTGCCAGCAGCACAGTACCTCTAGCGGGGGGGACCAATGAGCAGTTCTTC.

The V and J genes are TRBV20-1 and TRBJ2-5, with D perhaps matching TRBD1 (6 bases). V shed 6 bases and J shed 5 bases, with 16 bases lying between them. CDR1 and CDR2 from the germline V gene are DFQATT and SNEGSKA (reference sequence). The CDR3 is made up of 13 amino acids. This chain's CDR3 is CSARGQRGETQYF. The CDR3, as DNA: TGCAGTGCCCGCGGACAGCGTGGGGAGACCCAGTACTTC.

The chain employs TRBV9 and TRBJ2-5, with D perhaps TRBD1 (6 bases). Germline CDR1 SGDLS, CDR2 YYNGEE. The germline V and J ends were trimmed by 4 bases and 5 bases, with 15 bases remaining between them. This CDR3 is built from 14 residues. CDR3 bases: TGTGCCAGCAGCCCAGGGCACAGGGCGGAGACCCAGTACTTC. Translating gives CASSPGHRAETQYF.

This chain connects TRBV18 to TRBJ2-5; maybe TRBD1 (6 bases). This CDR3 has 15 residues. Germline V gene data show CDR1 as KGHSH and CDR2 as LQKENI. V was cut by 3 bases and J by 2 bases, with 13 bases left in between. The CDR3 region is CASSPLGGLQETQYF. The CDR3 DNA follows: TGTGCCAGCTCACCCCTTGGGGGCCTTCAAGAGACCCAGTACTTC. The full variable domain, its missing parts supplied by reference TRBV18 and TRBJ2-5, is NAGVMQNPRHLVRRRGQEARLRCSPMKGHSHVYWYRQLPEEGLKFMVYLQKENIIDESGMPKERFSAEFPKEGPSILRIQQVVRGDSAAYFCASSPLGGLQETQYFGPGTRLLVL.

This clonotype has just a few counts. V is TRBV7-9 and J is TRBJ2-1; 12 nucleotides agree with TRBD1. The J call may be mistaken, given a closer DNA end match to TRBJ2-5. From germline, CDR1 is SEHNR and CDR2 FQNEAQ (reference sequence). The CDR3 extends over 19 amino acids. As DNA, the CDR3 is TGTGCCAGCAGCGCCCCCTCACTCGGGACAGGGGGCGCCGAAGAGACCCAGTACTTC. Protein product: CASSAPSLGTGGAEETQYF.

Note on this clonotype: Its ends do not fully match the called genes, so a read error is possible. The J gene is TRBJ1-2, the V gene TRBV6-1; D gene unclear. The CDR3 is 15 residues long. Germline CDR1 and CDR2: MNHNS and SASEGT. The CDR3: CASSEVGTYNYDYTF. CDR3 sequence (DNA): TGTGCCAGCAGTGAAGTGGGCACCTATAACTATGACTACACCTTC.

This clonotype was observed a few times. The chain has TRBV30 and TRBJ1-1; 7 bases agree with TRBD1. The CDR3 runs 13 residues. The V gene end was trimmed by 8 bases and the J gene end by 0 bases; junction bases not matched to a gene: 6. CDR1 and CDR2 (germline): GTSNPN, SVGIG (reference sequence). CDR3 sequence: CAGGTVLNTEAFF. For the CDR3, the DNA is TGTGCCGGAGGGACAGTTCTGAACACTGAAGCTTTCTTT.

The chain links TRBV7-3 to TRBJ2-2; no reliable D call. V was clipped by 5 bases and J by 5 bases, with 15 bases between them. This CDR3 has 15 residues. Germline V gives CDR1 SGHTA, CDR2 FQGTGA. DNA for the CDR3: TGTGCCAGCAGCCCCAAAAAGGACGGAACCGGGGAGCTGTTTTTT. This translates into CASSPKKDGTGELFF.